This T cell receptor (beta chain) was sequenced in a study of identical twins' blood T cells. Study-wide results and limits: Twins shared more top CDR3 clonotypes than unrelated donors did.

Donors were six healthy women in three monozygous twin pairs. The sample holds a few counts of this clonotype. Antigen unknown. Libraries were made from RNA as TCR cDNA, using a modified protocol. Both ends of each TCR cDNA library bore sample-specific barcodes. From the 5' RACE reads, TCRdb called clonotypes with MiXCR, one entry per CDR3 protein. Here the sample spans 350,000 to 400,000 distinct CDR3 sequences, around 30% being singletons. The receptor was derived from a woman aged 18 to 55 in good health. Sample: PBMCs.

CDR3 DNA: TGTGCCAGCAGTCGAAGACTAGCGGGAGAAGGGGACTTAAGAAATGAGCAGTTCTTC. The encoded protein is CASSRRLAGEGDLRNEQFF. The rearrangement uses TRBV6-5 and TRBJ2-1, with 12 nucleotides matching TRBD2. Germline values: CDR1 MNHEY, CDR2 SVGAGI. The length of the CDR3 is 19 residues. J lost 7 bases, V lost 5 bases, and 18 bases had no gene match.